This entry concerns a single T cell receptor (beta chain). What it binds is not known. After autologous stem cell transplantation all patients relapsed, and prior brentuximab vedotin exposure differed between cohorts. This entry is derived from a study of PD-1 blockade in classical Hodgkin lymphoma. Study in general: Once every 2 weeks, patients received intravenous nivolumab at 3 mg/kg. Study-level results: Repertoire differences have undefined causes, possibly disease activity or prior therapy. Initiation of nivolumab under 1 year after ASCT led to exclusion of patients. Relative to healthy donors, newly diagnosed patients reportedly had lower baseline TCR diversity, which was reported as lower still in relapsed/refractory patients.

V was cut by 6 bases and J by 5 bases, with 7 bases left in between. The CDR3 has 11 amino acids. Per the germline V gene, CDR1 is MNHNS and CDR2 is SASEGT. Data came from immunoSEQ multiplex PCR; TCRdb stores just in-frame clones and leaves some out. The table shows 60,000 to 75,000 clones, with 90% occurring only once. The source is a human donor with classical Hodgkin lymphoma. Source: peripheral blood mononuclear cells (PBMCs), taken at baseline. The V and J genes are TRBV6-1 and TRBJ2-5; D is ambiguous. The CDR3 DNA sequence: TGTGCCAGCAGGGTCAGTGAGACCCAGTACTTC. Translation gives CASRVSETQYF.